The 32 T cell receptor beta chains listed next were all sequenced from one sample in a study of T cell responses to AZD1222 COVID-19 vaccine. The assay was immunoSEQ multiplex PCR, and TCRdb's table has in-frame clones only and misses some. The sample carries under 150,000 clones, around nine tenths recorded once. Sequenced here: peripheral blood, sampled on day 0 of AZD1222 vaccination. These receptors all come from an adult in good health.

The chain is built from TRBV20-1 and TRBJ2-1; no reliable D call. CDR1 and CDR2 (germline): DFQATT, SNEGSKA (reference sequence). V lost 6 bases and J 6 bases, leaving 9 bases between the germline ends. The CDR3 runs to 11 residues. The CDR3 DNA reads as TGCAGTGCCCCGAGACGCAATGAGCAGTTCTTC. It codes for CSAPRRNEQFF.

This chain links TRBV20-1 with TRBJ2-1; perhaps TRBD1 as D (5 bases). Germline CDR1 is DFQATT and CDR2 is SNEGSKA (reference sequence). The germline V and J ends were trimmed by 6 bases and 6 bases, with 9 bases remaining between them. This CDR3 is 11 amino acids long. CDR3 bases: TGCAGTGCAAATGGGGCCAATGAGCAGTTCTTC. It codes for CSANGANEQFF.

The genes are TRBV10-2 and TRBJ2-7, with 10 bases aligning to TRBD1. V dropped 3 bases and J dropped 4; count of bases not matched to a gene: 9. The CDR3 runs 16 residues. Per germline, CDR1 WSHSY and CDR2 SAAADI. DNA for the CDR3: TGCGCCAGCAGTGAACCAGGACAGGGGGAGCCTTACGAGCAGTACTTC. Its protein is CASSEPGQGEPYEQYF.

The gene calls are TRBV28 and TRBJ1-2; unclear D gene. Trimming removed 8 bases at V and 5 bases at J, with 9 bases between. The CDR3 is 11 amino acids. The germline V gene has CDR1 MDHEN and CDR2 SYDVKM. CDR3 coding DNA: TGTGCCAGCTCGGACGCTTATGGCTACACCTTC. It is translated as CASSDAYGYTF.

J is TRBJ2-4 and V is TRBV6-6; 11 bases agree with TRBD2. CDR1 and CDR2 from the germline V gene are MNHNY and SVGAGI (reference sequence). Losses at the gene ends were 5 bases for V and 0 bases for J; bases not matched to a gene: 9. This CDR3 has 18 amino acids. CDR3 bases: TGTGCCAGCAGTCCCACCCTGACTAGCGGGGTAGCCAAAAACATTCAGTACTTC. Residues: CASSPTLTSGVAKNIQYF.

The V gene is TRBV11-2, the J gene TRBJ2-7; 10 nucleotides agree with TRBD2. The CDR3 extends over 16 amino acids. Trimming removed 3 bases from V and 4 bases from J; junction bases left unmatched: 9. Per germline, CDR1 SGHAT and CDR2 FQNNGV. CDR3 bases: TGTGCCAGCAGCTTGTCTAGCGGGGGACCCCTGTACGAGCAGTACTTC. It codes for CASSLSSGGPLYEQYF.

J is TRBJ2-5 and V is TRBV5-4; D might be TRBD1 or TRBD2, each matching 5 bases. The CDR3 loop spans 16 amino acids. The V gene's germline CDR1 is SGHNT and CDR2 YYREEE (reference sequence). V dropped 4 bases and J dropped 4 bases, with 20 bases sitting between them. This chain's CDR3 is CASSPGATESRETQYF. DNA for the CDR3: TGTGCCAGCAGCCCCGGGGCCACGGAGTCTAGAGAGACCCAGTACTTC. Supplemented by reference TRBV5-4 and TRBJ2-5, the full variable domain reads ETGVTQSPTHLIKTRGQQVTLRCSSQSGHNTVSWYQQALGQGPQFIFQYYREEENGRGNFPPRFSGLQFPNYSSELNVNALELDDSALYLCASSPGATESRETQYFGPGTRLLVL.

Points on this clone: In the same sample, other DNA sequences code for this CDR3. The V gene is TRBV9, the J gene TRBJ2-1; D not certain. CDR3 length: 15 residues. The V and J ends lost 0 bases and 0 bases respectively, with 7 bases between them. CDR1 is SGDLS, CDR2 YYNGEE, per germline. This chain's CDR3 is CASSVDGNSYNEQFF. The CDR3 region has the DNA TGTGCCAGCAGCGTAGACGGCAACTCCTACAATGAGCAGTTCTTC.

The chain employs TRBV7-9 and TRBJ1-2; 7 bases agree with TRBD1. CDR3 size: 13 residues. Germline V CDR1 and CDR2: SEHNR, FQNEAQ (reference sequence). The V gene end was trimmed by 3 bases and the J gene end by 8 bases; junction bases not matched to a gene: 6. Here the CDR3 DNA reads TGTGCCAGCAGCTTCGGACAGGTGGCGGGCTACACCTTC. This codes for CASSFGQVAGYTF.

The chain uses TRBV18 and TRBJ1-1; TRBD1 matches at 9 bases. CDR1 is KGHSH and CDR2 is LQKENI in the germline V gene. The CDR3 length is 18 residues. With V trimmed by 1 base and J by 0 bases, 9 bases remained unmatched. The CDR3 spells CASSPLAGQGIMNTEAFF. CDR3 in DNA: TGTGCCAGCTCACCACTCGCCGGACAGGGGATTATGAACACTGAAGCTTTCTTT. Together with reference TRBV18 and TRBJ1-1, the CDR3 gives the full variable domain: NAGVMQNPRHLVRRRGQEARLRCSPMKGHSHVYWYRQLPEEGLKFMVYLQKENIIDESGMPKERFSAEFPKEGPSILRIQQVVRGDSAAYFCASSPLAGQGIMNTEAFFGQGTRLTVV.

The chain uses TRBV7-9 and TRBJ2-7; 9 bases fit TRBD1. CDR3 length: 13 residues. The germline CDR1 and CDR2 sequences are SEHNR and FQNEAQ (reference sequence). V was clipped by 4 bases and J by 6 bases; unmatched bases: 4. The chain's CDR3 is CASSSPGQGEQYF. The CDR3 nucleotides are TGTGCCAGCAGCTCGCCGGGACAGGGCGAGCAGTACTTC.

The rearrangement links TRBV5-8 to TRBJ1-2, with TRBD1 identical over 10 bases. There are 15 residues in the CDR3. Germline CDR1 is SGHTS and CDR2 is YDEGEE. V dropped 3 bases and J dropped 5; count of bases not matched to a gene: 7. The CDR3 DNA reads TGTGCCAGCAGCTCACCGGGACAGGGGTGGTATGGCTACACCTTC. It codes for CASSSPGQGWYGYTF.

J is TRBJ1-1 and V is TRBV6-5, with unresolved D. The CDR3 is 13 residues long. Trimming took off 2 bases at V and 7 bases at J, with 11 bases between the two ends. CDR1 and CDR2 (germline): MNHEY, SVGAGI. CDR3 nucleotides: TGTGCCAGCAGTTACGAGTTACGGGGTGAAGCTTTCTTT. It encodes CASSYELRGEAFF.

This chain links TRBV27 with TRBJ2-4, with 12 bases matching TRBD1. The germline gives CDR1 MNHEY, CDR2 SMNVEV (reference sequence). This CDR3 comprises 14 residues. The ends lost 4 bases at V and 10 bases at J; junction bases unmatched: 5. The CDR3 loop is CASSSGQGALIQYF. The CDR3 DNA reads TGTGCCAGCAGTTCGGGACAGGGGGCCTTAATTCAGTACTTC.

J is TRBJ1-4 and V is TRBV5-1, with 7 bases lining up with TRBD1. Germline loops: CDR1 SGHRS, CDR2 YFSETQ. The CDR3 is 15 amino acids. Trimming cost V 5 bases and J 3 bases; bases outside gene matches: 7. This chain's CDR3 is CASRPRQGSNEKLFF. DNA for the CDR3: TGCGCCAGCAGACCCCGACAGGGCTCTAATGAAAAACTGTTTTTT.

CDR3 amino acids: CASSHDGGGTEAFF. The DNA of the CDR3 is TGTGCCAGCAGCCATGATGGGGGAGGGACTGAAGCTTTCTTT. The chain has TRBV13 and TRBJ1-1; D may be TRBD1 (5 bases). The germline V gene encodes CDR1 PRHDT and CDR2 FYEKMQ (reference sequence). CDR3 length: 14 amino acids. V lost 5 bases and J 5 bases, leaving 15 bases between the germline ends.

The chain carries TRBV2 and TRBJ1-2; perhaps TRBD1 as D (5 bases). CDR3 length: 12 residues. Germline assignment: CDR1 SNHLY and CDR2 FYNNEI. Trimming removed 10 bases from V and 8 bases from J, with 17 bases in between. The CDR3 here is CATRWGLEGYTF. For the CDR3, the DNA is TGTGCCACAAGATGGGGGTTGGAAGGCTACACCTTC.

The J gene is TRBJ1-2, the V gene TRBV5-1; D remains unclear. Germline CDR1 SGHRS, CDR2 YFSETQ. The CDR3 consists of 13 residues. Trimming cost V 1 base and J 8 bases, with 12 bases left between them. CDR3 bases: TGCGCCAGCAGCTTGCCGGGGATCCGGGGCTACACCTTC. Protein: CASSLPGIRGYTF.

The gene calls are TRBV12-3 or TRBV12-4 and TRBJ1-2; 10 positions match TRBD1. The junction had 9 bases not matched to a gene; V was cut back by 10 bases and J by 7 bases. This CDR3 is 13 amino acids long. CDR3 sequence reads: CATRDRGRLGYTF. As DNA, the CDR3 is TGTGCCACCCGGGACAGGGGCCGCCTTGGCTACACCTTC.

The chain has TRBV9 and TRBJ2-2; 8 nucleotides agree with TRBD2. V shed 3 bases, J shed 7 bases, and the junction held 8 bases outside the gene matches. Germline V gene lookup returns CDR1 SGDLS and CDR2 YYNGEE. The CDR3 is 15 amino acids. CDR3 coding DNA: TGTGCCAGCAGCGCGAAGGCGGGAGGTCTCGGGGAGCTGTTTTTT. Translation: CASSAKAGGLGELFF.

The gene calls are TRBV12-5 and TRBJ2-7, with D perhaps TRBD1 or TRBD2 (5 bases each). CDR1 and CDR2 (germline): LGHNT, FRNRAP. The CDR3 is 17 amino acids. V dropped 2 bases and J dropped 3 bases, with 20 bases sitting between them. The CDR3 DNA is TGTGCTAGTGGTTTGTCATGGTCGGGGCTAGTGAACTACGAGCAGTACTTC. Its protein product is CASGLSWSGLVNYEQYF.

This clone came up once. The rearrangement joins TRBV19 to TRBJ1-2; no clear D. The V and J ends lost 8 bases and 4 bases respectively, with 11 bases between them. The germline CDR1 and CDR2 sequences are LNHDA and SQIVND (reference sequence). CDR3 length equals 12 residues. The CDR3 coding sequence is TGTGCCAGTGGTGGAGGACCCTATGGCTACACCTTC. Residues: CASGGGPYGYTF. Full variable domain (outside the CDR3, taken from reference TRBV19 and TRBJ1-2): DGGITQSPKYLFRKEGQNVTLSCEQNLNHDAMYWYRQDPGQGLRLIYYSQIVNDFQKGDIAEGYSVSREKKESFPLTVTSAQKNPTAFYLCASGGGPYGYTFGSGTRLTVV.

J is TRBJ2-1 and V is TRBV9; 9 nucleotides line up with TRBD2. CDR1 SGDLS and CDR2 YYNGEE come from the germline V gene. There are 19 residues in the CDR3. The trim removed 3 bases at V and 0 bases at J, leaving 13 bases unmatched. The DNA for the CDR3 is TGTGCCAGCAGCGACCCAGGCCCGACTAGCGGAAGCTCCTACAATGAGCAGTTCTTC. It encodes CASSDPGPTSGSSYNEQFF.

This chain connects TRBV5-1 to TRBJ1-1, with D hard to call. The germline gives CDR1 SGHRS, CDR2 YFSETQ. CDR3 size: 11 residues. V lost 8 bases and J lost 4, with 9 bases in between. CDR3 bases: TGCGCCAGTAAAGACGCCACTGAAGCTTTCTTT. Protein product: CASKDATEAFF.

This chain connects TRBV7-6 to TRBJ2-1; possible D gene TRBD2, 6 bases. Germline V gene lookup returns CDR1 SGHVS and CDR2 FNYEAQ. V lost 1 base and J 7 bases, leaving 17 bases between the germline ends. The CDR3 runs 16 residues. The CDR3 sequence: CASSLEPTSAKNEQFF. The CDR3 region has the DNA TGTGCCAGCAGCTTAGAGCCGACTAGTGCCAAGAATGAGCAGTTCTTC.

The rearrangement joins TRBV7-9 to TRBJ1-6; D may be TRBD1 (6 bases). The CDR3 consists of 14 residues. Germline V lookup: CDR1 SEHNR, CDR2 FQNEAQ (reference sequence). Trimming took off 1 base at V and 7 bases at J, with 8 bases between the two ends. CDR3 in amino acids: CASSLEGVNSPLHF. CDR3 coding DNA: TGTGCCAGCAGCTTAGAGGGGGTCAATTCACCCCTCCACTTT.

V usage is TRBV7-2 and J usage is TRBJ2-2; 10 bases agree with TRBD2. The CDR3 sequence is 17 residues long. V trimming: 5 bases; J trimming: 2 bases; junction bases outside the gene matches: 8. The germline V gene has CDR1 SGHTA and CDR2 FQGNSA. The DNA for the CDR3 is TGTGCCAGCAGCCCACCGGGACTAGCGACTAACACCGGGGAGCTGTTTTTT. Residues: CASSPPGLATNTGELFF.

The chain combines TRBV5-1 with TRBJ1-1; D perhaps matches TRBD1 (5 bases). Germline loops: CDR1 SGHRS, CDR2 YFSETQ. CDR3 length: 12 residues. V lost 8 bases, J lost 4 bases, and 12 bases lay in between. The CDR3 reads CASGGESTEAFF. As DNA, the CDR3 is TGCGCCAGTGGGGGGGAGAGCACTGAAGCTTTCTTT.

The chain links TRBV23-1 to TRBJ1-5; tentative D call: TRBD1 (5 bases). TRBV23-1 is noted as an ORF with a role that remains uncertain. The CDR3 spans 16 residues. Deletions cut 0 bases from V and 6 bases from J, with 15 bases between. The CDR3 reads CASSQSGGTHGQPQHF. CDR3 coding DNA: TGCGCCAGCAGTCAATCTGGTGGGACCCATGGTCAGCCCCAGCATTTT.

The gene calls are TRBV5-1 and TRBJ1-1; TRBD1 might be the D (5 bases). From germline, CDR1 is SGHRS and CDR2 YFSETQ. Trimming took 4 bases from V and 3 from J, leaving 10 bases between them. This CDR3 has 13 residues. This CDR3 reads CASSVRADTEAFF. The CDR3 DNA is TGCGCCAGCAGCGTCAGGGCGGACACTGAAGCTTTCTTT.

The V and J genes are TRBV6-6 and TRBJ2-3; D unclear. Trimming shortened V by 6 bases and J by 0 bases, and 10 bases separated the two germline ends. Germline V lookup: CDR1 MNHNY, CDR2 SVGAGI (reference sequence). The CDR3 covers 14 residues. CDR3 protein: CASRGGASTDTQYF. Here the CDR3 DNA reads TGTGCCAGCAGGGGCGGAGCGAGCACAGATACGCAGTATTTT.

V and J are TRBV18 and TRBJ2-2, with D possibly being TRBD1 (6 bases). CDR1 is KGHSH and CDR2 is LQKENI in the germline V gene. The CDR3 sequence is 19 residues long. Trimming stripped 2 bases from V and 3 bases from J, with 22 bases between. CDR3 in DNA: TGTGCCAGCTCACCAGTCCCGAATTTTCGGACAGCATACACCGGGGAGCTGTTTTTT. The encoded protein is CASSPVPNFRTAYTGELFF.